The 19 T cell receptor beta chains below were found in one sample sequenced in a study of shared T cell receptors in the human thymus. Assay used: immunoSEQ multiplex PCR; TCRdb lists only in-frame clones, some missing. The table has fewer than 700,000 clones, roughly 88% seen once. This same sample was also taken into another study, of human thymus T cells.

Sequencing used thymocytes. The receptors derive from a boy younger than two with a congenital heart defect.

The CDR3 here is CASSYSLGGDNQPQHF. DNA of the CDR3: TGTGCCAGCAGTTACTCTTTAGGGGGCGACAATCAGCCCCAGCATTTT. The chain combines TRBV6-5 with TRBJ1-5; 7 nucleotides align to TRBD1. The CDR3 loop spans 16 amino acids. The germline gives CDR1 MNHEY, CDR2 SVGAGI. The V gene end was trimmed by 0 bases and the J gene end by 3 bases; junction bases not matched to a gene: 5.

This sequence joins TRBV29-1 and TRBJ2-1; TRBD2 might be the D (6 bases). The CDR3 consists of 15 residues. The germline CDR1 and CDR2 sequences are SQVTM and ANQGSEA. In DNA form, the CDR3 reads TGCAACGCCTTAATCTCGGGAGCACTTAAAAGGGAGCAGTTCTTC. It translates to CNALISGALKREQFF.

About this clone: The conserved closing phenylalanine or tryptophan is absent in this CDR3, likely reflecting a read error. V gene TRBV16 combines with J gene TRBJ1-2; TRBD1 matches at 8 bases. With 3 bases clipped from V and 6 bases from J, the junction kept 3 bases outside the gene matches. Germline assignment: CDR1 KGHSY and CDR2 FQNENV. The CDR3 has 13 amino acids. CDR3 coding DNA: TGTGCCAGCAGCCACACGGGACAGGATGGCTACACCCTC. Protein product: CASSHTGQDGYTL.

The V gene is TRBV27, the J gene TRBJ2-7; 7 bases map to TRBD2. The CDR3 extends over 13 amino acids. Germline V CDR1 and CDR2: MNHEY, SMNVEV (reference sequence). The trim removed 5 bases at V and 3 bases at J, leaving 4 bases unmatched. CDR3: CASSAGTNYEQYF. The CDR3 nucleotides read TGTGCCAGCAGTGCCGGGACTAACTACGAGCAGTACTTC.

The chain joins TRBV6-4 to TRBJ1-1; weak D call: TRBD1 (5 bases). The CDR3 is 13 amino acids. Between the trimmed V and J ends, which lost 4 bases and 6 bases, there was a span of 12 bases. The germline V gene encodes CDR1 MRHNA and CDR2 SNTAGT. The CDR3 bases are TGTGCCAGCAGTGGCCCCGGGGGGTCTGAAGCTTTCTTT. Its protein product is CASSGPGGSEAFF.

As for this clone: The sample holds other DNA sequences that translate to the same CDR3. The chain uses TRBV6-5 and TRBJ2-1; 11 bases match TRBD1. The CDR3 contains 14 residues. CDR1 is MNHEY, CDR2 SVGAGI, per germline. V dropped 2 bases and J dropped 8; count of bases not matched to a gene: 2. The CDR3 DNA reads TGTGCCAGCAGTTACCGGGACAGGGGGTATGAGCAGTTCTTC. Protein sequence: CASSYRDRGYEQFF.

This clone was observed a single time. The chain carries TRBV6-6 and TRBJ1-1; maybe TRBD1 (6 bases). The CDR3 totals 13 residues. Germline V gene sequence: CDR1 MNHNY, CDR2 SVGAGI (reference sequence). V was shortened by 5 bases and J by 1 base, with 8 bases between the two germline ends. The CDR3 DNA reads TGTGCCAGCAGTACACAGGGGAACACTGAAGCTTTCTTT. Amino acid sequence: CASSTQGNTEAFF.

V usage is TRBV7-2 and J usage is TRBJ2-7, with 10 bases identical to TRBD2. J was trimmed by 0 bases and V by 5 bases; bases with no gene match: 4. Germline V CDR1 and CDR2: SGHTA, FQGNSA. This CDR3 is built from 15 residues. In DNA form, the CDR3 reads TGTGCCAGCAGCACAGGACTAGCGGTCTCCTACGAGCAGTACTTC. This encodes CASSTGLAVSYEQYF.

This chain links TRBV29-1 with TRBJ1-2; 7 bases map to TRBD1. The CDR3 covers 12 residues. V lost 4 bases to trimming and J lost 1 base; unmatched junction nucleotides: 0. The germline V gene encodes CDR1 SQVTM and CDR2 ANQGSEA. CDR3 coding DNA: TGCAGCGTTGGGGACAGTAACTATGGCTACACCTTC. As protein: CSVGDSNYGYTF.

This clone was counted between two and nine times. This CDR3 is CASSIDEGTSGAETQYF. The CDR3 coding sequence is TGTGCCAGTAGTATAGACGAGGGGACTAGCGGAGCGGAGACCCAGTACTTC. The chain joins TRBV19 to TRBJ2-5; 11 positions match TRBD2. Trimming at V came to 0 bases and at J to 5 bases, leaving 8 bases not matched to a gene. The CDR3 length is 17 residues. Germline assignment: CDR1 LNHDA and CDR2 SQIVND (reference sequence).

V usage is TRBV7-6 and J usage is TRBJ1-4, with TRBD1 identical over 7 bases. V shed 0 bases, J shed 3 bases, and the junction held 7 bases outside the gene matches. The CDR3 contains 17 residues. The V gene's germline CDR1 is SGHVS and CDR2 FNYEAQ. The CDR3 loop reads CASSLASQGDPNEKLFF. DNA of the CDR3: TGTGCCAGCAGCTTAGCGTCTCAGGGGGACCCTAATGAAAAACTGTTTTTT.

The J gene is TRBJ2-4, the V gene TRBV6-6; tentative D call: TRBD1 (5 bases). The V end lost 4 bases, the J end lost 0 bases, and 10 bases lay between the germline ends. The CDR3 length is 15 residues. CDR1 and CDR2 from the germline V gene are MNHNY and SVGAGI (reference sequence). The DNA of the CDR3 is TGTGCCAGCAGTTTCCAGACAGAAGCCAAAAACATTCAGTACTTC. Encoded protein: CASSFQTEAKNIQYF.

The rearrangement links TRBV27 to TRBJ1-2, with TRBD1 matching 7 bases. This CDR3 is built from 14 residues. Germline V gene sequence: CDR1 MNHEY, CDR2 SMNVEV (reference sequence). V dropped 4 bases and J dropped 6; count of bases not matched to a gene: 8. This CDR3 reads CASSSTGSQDGYTF. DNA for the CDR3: TGTGCCAGCAGTTCGACAGGGAGCCAGGATGGCTACACCTTC.

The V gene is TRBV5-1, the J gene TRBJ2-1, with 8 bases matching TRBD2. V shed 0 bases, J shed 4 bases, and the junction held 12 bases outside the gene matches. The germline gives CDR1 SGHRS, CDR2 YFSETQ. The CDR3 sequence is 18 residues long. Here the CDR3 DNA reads TGCGCCAGCAGCTTGGTTGTTAGCGGGAAGACCGGATACAATGAGCAGTTCTTC. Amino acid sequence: CASSLVVSGKTGYNEQFF.

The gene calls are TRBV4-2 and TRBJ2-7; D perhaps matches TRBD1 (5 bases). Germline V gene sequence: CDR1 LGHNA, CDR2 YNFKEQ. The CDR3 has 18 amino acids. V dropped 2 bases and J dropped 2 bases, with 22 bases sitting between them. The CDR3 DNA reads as TGTGCCAGCAGCCAATCCCATGCCGCTGGGCAGGGTACCTACGAGCAGTACTTC. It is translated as CASSQSHAAGQGTYEQYF.

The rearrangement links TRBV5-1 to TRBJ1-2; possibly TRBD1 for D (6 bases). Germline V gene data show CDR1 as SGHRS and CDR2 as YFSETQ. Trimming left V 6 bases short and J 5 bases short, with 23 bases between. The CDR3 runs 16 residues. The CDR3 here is CASKSTGGPNYYGYTF. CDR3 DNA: TGCGCCAGCAAGTCGACAGGTGGACCTAACTATTATGGCTACACCTTC.

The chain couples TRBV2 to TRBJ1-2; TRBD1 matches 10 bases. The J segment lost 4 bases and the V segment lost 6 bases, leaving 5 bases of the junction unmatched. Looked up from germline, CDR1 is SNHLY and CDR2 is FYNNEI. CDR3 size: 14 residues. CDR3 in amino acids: CASRIRDRGYGYTF. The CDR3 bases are TGTGCCAGCAGAATCCGGGACAGGGGCTATGGCTACACCTTC.

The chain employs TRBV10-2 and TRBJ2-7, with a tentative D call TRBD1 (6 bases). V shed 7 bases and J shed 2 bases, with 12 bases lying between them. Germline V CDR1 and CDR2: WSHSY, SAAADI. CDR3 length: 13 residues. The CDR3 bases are TGCGCCAGCACCAGCAGGACAGCCTACGAGCAGTACTTC. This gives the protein CASTSRTAYEQYF.

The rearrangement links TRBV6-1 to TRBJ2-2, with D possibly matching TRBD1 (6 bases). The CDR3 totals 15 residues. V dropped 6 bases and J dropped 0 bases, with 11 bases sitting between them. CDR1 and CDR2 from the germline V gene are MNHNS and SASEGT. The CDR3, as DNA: TGTGCCAGCAGCTGGGGGCAGGCGAACACCGGGGAGCTGTTTTTT. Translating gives CASSWGQANTGELFF.